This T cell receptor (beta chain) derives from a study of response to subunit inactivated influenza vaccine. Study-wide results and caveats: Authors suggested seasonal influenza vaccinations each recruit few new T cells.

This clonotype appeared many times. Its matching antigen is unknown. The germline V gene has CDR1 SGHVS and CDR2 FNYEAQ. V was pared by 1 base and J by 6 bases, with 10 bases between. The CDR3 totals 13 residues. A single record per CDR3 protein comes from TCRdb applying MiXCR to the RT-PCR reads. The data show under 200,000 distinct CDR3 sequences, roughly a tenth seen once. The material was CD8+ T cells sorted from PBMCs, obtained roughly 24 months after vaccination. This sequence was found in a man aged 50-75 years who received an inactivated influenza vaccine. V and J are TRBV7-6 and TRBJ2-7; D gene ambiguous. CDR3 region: CASSLGSGSEQYF. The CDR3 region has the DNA TGTGCCAGCAGCTTAGGGTCGGGTTCCGAGCAGTACTTC.